The 4 T cell receptor beta chains listed next were all sequenced from one sample in a study of spatial heterogeneity in lung cancer. Time point indicated: blood at routine non-recurrence follow-up after resection. TCRdb reprocessed the 5' RACE reads via MiXCR and lists one record per CDR3 protein. The profile shows about 110,000 distinct CDR3 sequences, 10% to 12% of them singletons. This sample comprised PBMCs, obtained at follow-up. These receptors all stem from a female donor with early-stage non-small cell lung cancer.

This clonotype was found a few times. The chain is built from TRBV2 and TRBJ2-7; TRBD2 matches at 8 bases. Germline CDR1 and CDR2: SNHLY and FYNNEI. There are 14 residues in the CDR3. After removal of 7 bases from V and 0 bases from J, the junction contained 5 bases not matched to a gene. The CDR3 region is CASTLAGTSYEQYF. CDR3 nucleotides: TGTGCCAGCACGTTAGCGGGAACCTCCTACGAGCAGTACTTC.

The sample holds many counts of this clonotype. The V gene is TRBV4-1, the J gene TRBJ1-1, with D possibly TRBD1 on 6 matching bases. The V end was cut by 1 base, the J end by 5 bases, with 14 bases between. The CDR3 spans 15 residues. From germline, CDR1 is MGHRA and CDR2 YSYEKL. In DNA, the CDR3 is TGCGCCAGCAGCCAAGGACGAGGGGGAGGGACTGAAGCTTTCTTT. It translates to CASSQGRGGGTEAFF.

This clonotype was observed a handful of times. V is TRBV6-5 and J is TRBJ2-7, with D possibly TRBD2 on 5 matching bases. This CDR3 comprises 15 residues. Trimming removed 5 bases from V and 2 bases from J, with 16 bases in between. Germline V gives CDR1 MNHEY, CDR2 SVGAGI. The CDR3 region has the DNA TGTGCCAGCAGTAGGGCCCTAGCCGGGGCCTACGAGCAGTACGTC. Amino acid sequence: CASSRALAGAYEQYV.

This clonotype was counted between two and nine times. The chain couples TRBV29-1 to TRBJ2-1; D perhaps matches TRBD1 (5 bases). CDR1 and CDR2 (germline): SQVTM, ANQGSEA. The CDR3 runs 16 residues. V was clipped by 3 bases and J by 0 bases, with 15 bases between them. The CDR3 sequence is CSVESTAASSYNEQFF. The CDR3 DNA sequence: TGCAGCGTTGAGTCGACAGCTGCGAGCTCCTACAATGAGCAGTTCTTC.